This TCR beta chain derives from a study of blood T cell repertoires in COVID-19. Whole-study context: Sources were T cells, B-cell-depleted T cells, or PBMCs; the material itself was cDNA or gDNA.

The V end was cut by 0 bases, the J end by 10 bases, with 14 bases between. Germline CDR1 and CDR2: SGHNT and YYREEE (reference sequence). The CDR3 spans 15 residues. Per the authors' pipeline: Amplifying reference gene primers gave estimates of nucleated cell counts. The data were produced by immunoSEQ multiplex PCR, yet TCRdb's version contains in-frame clones alone and is incomplete. V, J and clone size reflect that table, while D and trimming were determined from the DNA. This table holds 150,000 to 200,000 clones, approximately 93% found once. While infection was still active, Seattle patients were enrolled and then followed longitudinally.

Sequencing used peripheral blood. This clonotype originated in a woman aged 55-70 years with COVID-19, enrolled during active disease. This rearrangement joins TRBV5-4 to TRBJ1-6; D perhaps matches TRBD1 (6 bases). The CDR3 DNA sequence: TGTGCCAGCAGCTTGGCCAACAGGGCAGGATCACCCCTCCACTTT. Translating it yields CASSLANRAGSPLHF. The full variable domain, rest sourced from reference TRBV5-4 and TRBJ1-6, is ETGVTQSPTHLIKTRGQQVTLRCSSQSGHNTVSWYQQALGQGPQFIFQYYREEENGRGNFPPRFSGLQFPNYSSELNVNALELDDSALYLCASSLANRAGSPLHFGNGTRLTVT.